This is a list of T cell receptor beta chains from one sample in a study of response to subunit inactivated influenza vaccine. TCRdb re-called the RT-PCR reads through MiXCR, storing one row per CDR3 protein. The sample carries 450,000 to 700,000 distinct CDR3 sequences, approximately 14% recorded once. This sample comprised PBMCs from blood, obtained less than 13 days after vaccination. The receptors stem from a man aged 45-65 years who received an inactivated influenza vaccine. The CDR3 runs from the conserved cysteine through the conserved F or W. A D gene is named only where the DNA matches it firmly. A row's size may be missing; if present it is once, few, many or a size class.

abundance	d_gene	v_gene	j_gene	CDR3aa	CDR3nt
few	.	TRBV7-9	TRBJ2-1	CASSPGTHEQFF	TGTGCCAGCAGCCCCGGGACCCATGAGCAGTTCTTC
few	TRBD2	TRBV6-2/TRBV6-3	TRBJ2-7	CASSPRTSGRIRVRYEQYF	TGTGCCAGCAGCCCAAGGACTAGCGGGAGGATAAGAGTTCGCTACGAGCAGTACTTC
.	TRBD1	TRBV7-8	TRBJ2-1	CASSLGDRGTGEQFF	TGTGCCAGCAGCTTAGGGGACAGGGGGACGGGTGAGCAGTTCTTC
.	.	TRBV3-1	TRBJ1-1	CASSQDLGIRTEAFF	TGTGCCAGCAGCCAAGATTTAGGAATTAGGACTGAAGCTTTCTTT
.	TRBD1	TRBV18	TRBJ1-5	CASSLQGQGSNQPQHF	TGTGCCAGCTCATTACAGGGACAGGGGAGCAATCAGCCCCAGCATTTT
few	TRBD1	TRBV20-1	TRBJ2-7	CSAREQDRGGREQYF	TGCAGTGCTAGAGAACAGGACAGGGGGGGTCGGGAGCAGTACTTC
.	.	TRBV6-5	TRBJ1-6	CASSYEGEARRFLHF	TGTGCCAGCAGTTACGAGGGGGAGGCCAGGCGGTTTCTCCACTTT
.	.	TRBV20-1	TRBJ2-1	CSATSRGGASSNEQFF	TGCAGTGCTACTAGTAGGGGGGGGGCAAGTAGCAATGAGCAGTTCTTC
.	.	TRBV11-2	TRBJ1-2	CASSPDGIGGYTF	TGTGCCAGCAGCCCGGACGGGATTGGTGGCTACACCTTC
.	.	TRBV6-2/TRBV6-3	TRBJ2-3	CASSYLSFHTDTQYF	TGTGCCAGCAGTTACCTGAGCTTTCACACAGATACGCAGTATTTT
.	.	TRBV7-9	TRBJ2-3	CASSLARRVATDTQYF	TGTGCCAGCAGCTTAGCGCGCAGGGTCGCCACAGATACGCAGTATTTT
few	.	TRBV20-1	TRBJ2-3	CSGSRGGSDTQYF	TGCAGTGGCTCGAGGGGGGGGTCAGATACGCAGTATTTT
.	TRBD1	TRBV10-3	TRBJ2-5	CAIRAGTGEQETQYF	TGTGCCATCAGAGCCGGGACAGGGGAACAAGAGACCCAGTACTTC
.	TRBD1	TRBV2	TRBJ2-1	CASSQTGVSEQFF	TGTGCCAGCAGCCAGACAGGGGTTAGTGAGCAGTTCTTC
few	.	TRBV7-2	TRBJ2-3	CASSFIVVTDTQYF	TGTGCCAGCAGCTTCATAGTGGTTACAGATACGCAGTATTTT
.	.	TRBV27	TRBJ2-3	CASSTRAWTDTQYF	TGTGCCAGCAGTACCCGGGCCTGGACAGATACGCAGTATTTT
few	TRBD2	TRBV15	TRBJ2-1	CATSRVGLAGARMQFF	TGTGCCACCAGCAGGGTTGGACTAGCGGGAGCAAGGATGCAGTTCTTC
.	TRBD2	TRBV20-1	TRBJ2-7	CSASSRTSGLSYEQYF	TGCAGTGCCTCTTCCCGGACTAGCGGACTTTCCTACGAGCAGTACTTC
few	.	TRBV9	TRBJ1-4	CASSVEGNRGLEKLFF	TGTGCCAGCAGCGTAGAGGGCAACAGAGGGCTCGAAAAACTGTTTTTT
.	.	TRBV20-1	TRBJ2-5	CSASVMVTFETQYF	TGCAGTGCTAGCGTCATGGTAACTTTTGAGACCCAGTACTTC
few	.	TRBV12-3/TRBV12-4	TRBJ1-6	CASRDAEYSPLHF	TGTGCCAGCCGGGACGCAGAGTATTCACCCCTCCACTTT
few	.	TRBV12-3/TRBV12-4	TRBJ2-1	CATQAGWRNEQFF	TGTGCCACTCAAGCGGGTTGGCGGAATGAGCAGTTCTTC
few	TRBD2	TRBV7-3	TRBJ2-1	CASSLNGGLAGDDNEQFF	TGTGCCAGCAGCTTAAACGGGGGACTAGCGGGAGACGACAATGAGCAGTTCTTC